A single sample gave rise to the 29 T cell receptor beta chains below, sequenced in a study of metastatic and nonmetastatic thyroid tumors. TCRdb recomputed clones from the PCR reads via MiXCR. The table has roughly 6,400 clones, approximately 34% seen once. Until they underwent thyroid surgery, no patient had received any treatment. The source material was tumor tissue. The receptors were gathered from a female donor with papillary thyroid cancer or a benign thyroid nodule (not recorded which). Some clones in this sample may be carry-over from other donors' samples.

A few counts support this clone. The chain carries TRBV28 and TRBJ2-7, with D possibly matching TRBD1 (6 bases). The V gene's germline CDR1 is MDHEN and CDR2 SYDVKM. The ends were cut back, 5 bases at V and 4 bases at J, with 18 bases in the middle. This CDR3 is built from 15 residues. The CDR3 coding sequence is TGTGCCAGCAGTACCCTCGGGACACCTGTTTACGAGCAGTACTTC. Its protein is CASSTLGTPVYEQYF.

The genes are TRBV12-3 or TRBV12-4 and TRBJ2-7; D is possibly TRBD1 or TRBD2 (5 bases each). CDR3 length equals 14 residues. Trimming took 3 bases from V and 4 from J, leaving 13 bases between them. CDR3 in amino acids: CASSLTRGAYEQYF. The CDR3, as DNA: TGTGCCAGCAGTTTGACACGGGGCGCGTACGAGCAGTACTTC.

This clone was found a few times. The V call is TRBV6-1, the J call TRBJ2-7; D is undetermined. This CDR3 is built from 15 residues. Germline CDR1 and CDR2: MNHNS and SASEGT. Between the trimmed V and J ends, which lost 6 bases and 1 base, there was a span of 16 bases. Here the CDR3 DNA reads TGTGCCAGCAGCCCAATCGGGCAACTTTCCTACGAGCAGTACTTC. Its translation is CASSPIGQLSYEQYF.

This clone is medium-sized (0.01 to 0.1%) in the sample. This chain uses TRBV5-6 with TRBJ1-1; D gene unclear. The V and J ends lost 0 bases and 0 bases respectively, with 9 bases between them. CDR3 size: 15 residues. The germline V gene encodes CDR1 SGHDT and CDR2 YYEEEE. DNA for the CDR3: TGTGCCAGCAGCTTGGGGTACGGCCTGAACACTGAAGCTTTCTTT. It is translated as CASSLGYGLNTEAFF. Full variable domain (remainder filled in from reference TRBV5-6 and TRBJ1-1): DAGVTQSPTHLIKTRGQQVTLRCSPKSGHDTVSWYQQALGQGPQFIFQYYEEEERQRGNFPDRFSGHQFPNYSSELNVNALLLGDSALYLCASSLGYGLNTEAFFGQGTRLTVV.

This chain uses TRBV19 with TRBJ1-3; no firm D call. Trimming pared 4 bases from V and 1 base from J, leaving 11 bases between. Germline CDR1 is LNHDA and CDR2 is SQIVND (reference sequence). The CDR3 totals 15 residues. The CDR3 is CASSTHVGSGNTIYF. Written as DNA, the CDR3 is TGTGCCAGTAGTACCCACGTGGGTTCTGGAAACACCATATATTTT.

This chain uses TRBV9 with TRBJ2-7, with TRBD2 matching 13 bases. The CDR3 is 15 residues long. CDR1 and CDR2 from the germline V gene are SGDLS and YYNGEE. V shed 4 bases and J 3 bases; nucleotides not matched to a gene: 4. CDR3 DNA sequence: TGTGCCAGCAGCCCGGGACTAGCGGGATACTACGAGCAGTACTTC. Its protein product is CASSPGLAGYYEQYF.

The chain links TRBV20-1 to TRBJ2-2, with 13 bases matching TRBD2. The CDR3 covers 17 residues. Germline CDR1 is DFQATT and CDR2 is SNEGSKA (reference sequence). J was trimmed by 3 bases and V by 6 bases; bases with no gene match: 10. CDR3 loop: CSANGLAGEVDTGELFF. The CDR3 nucleotides read TGCAGTGCCAATGGACTAGCGGGAGAGGTGGACACCGGGGAGCTGTTTTTT.

This clone has more than one count but fewer than ten. The chain has TRBV29-1 and TRBJ2-5; 9 bases are a match to TRBD1. This CDR3 comprises 13 residues. CDR1 is SQVTM and CDR2 is ANQGSEA in the germline V gene. The V segment lost 8 bases and the J segment 1 base; nucleotides outside the gene matches: 5. The CDR3 is CSTGQGFQETQYF. CDR3 coding DNA: TGCAGCACAGGACAGGGGTTCCAAGAGACCCAGTACTTC.

The V and J genes are TRBV30 and TRBJ1-6, with D perhaps TRBD1 (6 bases). V was shortened by 1 base and J by 8 bases, with 9 bases between the two germline ends. The CDR3 is 13 amino acids. Germline V gene sequence: CDR1 GTSNPN, CDR2 SVGIG (reference sequence). Here the CDR3 DNA reads TGTGCCTGGAGTGCGGACAGTTATTCACCCCTCCACTTT. Amino acid sequence: CAWSADSYSPLHF.

V gene TRBV7-2 combines with J gene TRBJ1-2; a possible D gene is TRBD1 (5 bases). Trimming shortened V by 6 bases and J by 8 bases, and 22 bases separated the two germline ends. The CDR3 sequence is 15 residues long. Germline V gene sequence: CDR1 SGHTA, CDR2 FQGNSA. The CDR3, as DNA: TGTGCCAGCAGACGGGGTTTCTTGAGGGGTGAGGGCTACACCTTC. This encodes CASRRGFLRGEGYTF.

This clone has a handful of counts. The chain carries TRBV6-1 and TRBJ2-6; possible D gene TRBD2, 5 bases. V lost 5 bases and J lost 0, with 14 bases in between. CDR1 and CDR2 (germline): MNHNS, SASEGT. This CDR3 has 17 residues. CDR3 sequence: CASSRTSSSSGANVLTF. Written as DNA, the CDR3 is TGTGCCAGCAGTCGGACTTCCTCAAGCTCTGGGGCCAACGTCCTGACTTTC.

This clone is large in the sample. This rearrangement joins TRBV6-1 to TRBJ2-2; unclear D gene. Germline lookup yields CDR1 MNHNS and CDR2 SASEGT. The CDR3 spans 13 residues. Trimming removed 2 bases at V and 8 bases at J, with 9 bases between. CDR3 DNA sequence: TGTGCCAGCAGTGAACCCCCTGCGGGGGAGCTGTTTTTT. Residues: CASSEPPAGELFF.

This clone occurred a few times. V usage is TRBV2 and J usage is TRBJ2-3; 10 nucleotides agree with TRBD2. V was pared by 4 bases and J by 1 base, with 2 bases of the junction left unmatched. Looked up from germline, CDR1 is SNHLY and CDR2 is FYNNEI. The CDR3 consists of 15 residues. In DNA, the CDR3 is TGTGCCAGCAGTGCCAGCGGGAGGGGCACAGATACGCAGTATTTT. Its translation is CASSASGRGTDTQYF. The whole variable domain, filled in from reference TRBV2 and TRBJ2-3, reads EPEVTQTPSHQVTQMGQEVILRCVPISNHLYFYWYRQILGQKVEFLVSFYNNEISEKSEIFDDQFSVERPDGSNFTLKIRSTKLEDSAMYFCASSASGRGTDTQYFGPGTRLTVL.

The gene calls are TRBV20-1 and TRBJ2-1; 12 bases align to TRBD2. The ends lost 4 bases at V and 6 bases at J; junction bases unmatched: 4. The CDR3 covers 14 residues. Germline CDR1 is DFQATT and CDR2 is SNEGSKA (reference sequence). The CDR3 DNA sequence: TGCAGTGCTATGACTAGCGGGGGAGTCAATGAGCAGTTCTTC. Its protein is CSAMTSGGVNEQFF.

This sequence joins TRBV6-2 or TRBV6-3 and TRBJ2-7; tentatively, D is TRBD1 or TRBD2 (5 bases each). The length of the CDR3 is 15 residues. V was shortened by 0 bases and J by 0 bases, with 9 bases between the two germline ends. Germline CDR1 is MNHEY and CDR2 is SVGEGT. CDR3 nucleotide sequence: TGTGCCAGCAGTTACTCGGGGGTCGGCTCCTACGAGCAGTACTTC. As protein: CASSYSGVGSYEQYF.

This CDR3 is CASSEGNMNTEAFF. The CDR3 nucleotides read TGTGCCAGCAGTGAGGGGAACATGAACACTGAAGCTTTCTTT. The genes are TRBV6-1 and TRBJ1-1; D remains unclear. CDR1 MNHNS and CDR2 SASEGT come from the germline V gene. V was shortened by 3 bases and J by 0 bases, with 8 bases between the two germline ends. CDR3 length: 14 amino acids.

In its sample, this clone ranks as medium-sized. The rearrangement links TRBV12-5 to TRBJ2-3, with D unresolved. The CDR3 contains 13 residues. Per germline, CDR1 LGHNT and CDR2 FRNRAP. Trimming took off 0 bases at V and 6 bases at J, with 7 bases between the two ends. The CDR3 DNA is TGTGCTAGTGGTTTGGTAGCAGTGGATACGCAGTATTTT. Its protein product is CASGLVAVDTQYF.

This clone counts as medium-sized. The chain carries TRBV6-5 and TRBJ2-5; the D is unclear. The V end was cut by 2 bases, the J end by 5 bases, with 9 bases between. CDR1 is MNHEY, CDR2 SVGAGI, per germline. This CDR3 contains 13 residues. CDR3 DNA sequence: TGTGCCAGCAGTTACCAATTTGCTGAGACCCAGTACTTC. It codes for CASSYQFAETQYF.

This sequence joins TRBV20-1 and TRBJ2-7, with a possible D match to TRBD1 (6 bases). The CDR3 runs to 16 residues. The germline CDR1 and CDR2 sequences are DFQATT and SNEGSKA (reference sequence). Trimming removed 6 bases from V and 2 bases from J, with 23 bases in between. The CDR3 sequence is CSARPHAAGQTYEQYF. In DNA, the CDR3 is TGCAGTGCCAGGCCGCATGCCGCAGGACAGACCTACGAGCAGTACTTC.

This chain connects TRBV5-1 to TRBJ1-1; D is uncertain. CDR1 and CDR2 from the germline V gene are SGHRS and YFSETQ. The CDR3 has 13 residues. V was pared by 2 bases and J by 0 bases, with 5 bases between. CDR3 in amino acids: CASSFDMNTEAFF. CDR3 coding DNA: TGCGCCAGCAGCTTCGACATGAACACTGAAGCTTTCTTT.

The gene calls are TRBV11-3 and TRBJ1-2; possible D gene TRBD1, 5 bases. Germline V gene data show CDR1 as SGHNT and CDR2 as YENEEA. Trimming cost V 0 bases and J 6 bases, with 5 bases left between them. The CDR3 is made up of 12 amino acids. CDR3 residues: CASSLDRDGYTF. The CDR3 DNA is TGTGCCAGCAGCTTAGACAGGGATGGCTACACCTTC.

This clone was detected once. The J gene is TRBJ2-1, the V gene TRBV20-1, with 10 bases that match TRBD2. The germline V gene encodes CDR1 DFQATT and CDR2 SNEGSKA (reference sequence). The ends lost 3 bases at V and 8 bases at J; junction bases unmatched: 4. There are 13 residues in the CDR3. The CDR3 bases are TGCAGTGCTAGCTCTAGCGGGAGCGATGAGCAGTTCTTC. This sequence encodes CSASSSGSDEQFF.

At least ten counts were recorded for this clone. The V call is TRBV24-1, the J call TRBJ1-3; D not certain. Germline V lookup: CDR1 KGHDR, CDR2 SFDVKD. CDR3 length: 14 residues. The V end lost 0 bases, the J end lost 3 bases, and 5 bases lay between the germline ends. As DNA, the CDR3 is TGTGCCACCAGTGATTTGAACAGTGGAAACACCATATATTTT. As protein: CATSDLNSGNTIYF.

This clone has ten or more counts. This may arise from a read error, as a much more abundant clone is one base away. The CDR3 end shows no conserved phenylalanine or tryptophan, and so a read error is likely. No DNA is shown, since the ends of the CDR3 on it are uncertain; the CDR3 is the one TCRdb lists. The chain combines TRBV12-3 or TRBV12-4 with TRBJ2-7; the table's TRBD1 call for D was not verified on the DNA. The length of the CDR3 is 12 amino acids, counting both ends. The chain's CDR3 is CASSSSQGLLYS.

In its sample, this clone is large. This chain joins TRBV7-9 and TRBJ2-7; 9 nucleotides match TRBD1. Germline V gene sequence: CDR1 SEHNR, CDR2 FQNEAQ (reference sequence). Trimming took 5 bases from V and 0 from J; bases not matched to a gene: 8. There are 16 residues in the CDR3. The CDR3 DNA reads as TGTGCCAGCAGCCCGAAGGGACAGGGTGACTCCTACGAGCAGTACTTC. Its translation: CASSPKGQGDSYEQYF.

The V gene is TRBV11-2, the J gene TRBJ2-7; 7 bases are shared with TRBD2. The V gene's germline CDR1 is SGHAT and CDR2 FQNNGV. The CDR3 spans 14 residues. V was pared by 4 bases and J by 1 base, with 4 bases of the junction left unmatched. Here the CDR3 reads CASSSGGLSYEQYF. CDR3 sequence (DNA): TGTGCCAGCAGCTCGGGGGGACTTTCCTACGAGCAGTACTTC.

In its sample, this clone is large. This chain joins TRBV11-1 and TRBJ2-2; D uncertain. Germline V gene data show CDR1 as SGHAT and CDR2 as FQDESV (reference sequence). Trimming pared 4 bases from V and 7 bases from J, leaving 7 bases between. The CDR3 has 12 amino acids. This CDR3 is CASSSGGGELFF. CDR3 in DNA: TGTGCCAGCAGCTCGGGTGGCGGGGAGCTGTTTTTT.

J is TRBJ1-1 and V is TRBV28; 8 bases are a match to TRBD1. The V segment lost 5 bases and the J segment 0 bases; nucleotides outside the gene matches: 5. Per germline, CDR1 MDHEN and CDR2 SYDVKM. The CDR3 consists of 15 residues. CDR3 sequence reads: CASSLTGALNTEAFF. CDR3 bases: TGTGCCAGCAGTCTGACAGGGGCACTGAACACTGAAGCTTTCTTT.

This clone is labeled medium-sized. This chain links TRBV5-1 with TRBJ1-4; D possibly corresponds to TRBD1 (6 bases). The CDR3 loop spans 15 amino acids. Germline assignment: CDR1 SGHRS and CDR2 YFSETQ. V was clipped by 2 bases and J by 7 bases, with 15 bases between them. The CDR3 sequence: CASSFGGASSEKLFF. DNA of the CDR3: TGCGCCAGCAGCTTTGGGGGGGCGTCATCTGAAAAACTGTTTTTT.